This T cell receptor beta chain was identified during a study of technical replicates of blood from several donors. The length of the CDR3 is 14 residues. Per the germline V gene, CDR1 is MNHNS and CDR2 is SASEGT. V shed 5 bases and J 7 bases; nucleotides not matched to a gene: 6. Sequencing used immunoSEQ multiplex PCR; TCRdb keeps in-frame clones, though not all of them. The table shows some 70,000 clones, with 88% occurring only once. Material for sequencing was PBMCs. The chain couples TRBV6-1 to TRBJ1-4; TRBD1 agrees at 8 bases. The TCR sequence derives from a human donor in good health. Some clones in this sample may be carry-over from other donors' samples. The CDR3 DNA sequence: TGTGCCAGCAGTTCAGGGGGCGCAGGTGAAAAACTGTTTTTT. It specifies CASSSGGAGEKLFF.